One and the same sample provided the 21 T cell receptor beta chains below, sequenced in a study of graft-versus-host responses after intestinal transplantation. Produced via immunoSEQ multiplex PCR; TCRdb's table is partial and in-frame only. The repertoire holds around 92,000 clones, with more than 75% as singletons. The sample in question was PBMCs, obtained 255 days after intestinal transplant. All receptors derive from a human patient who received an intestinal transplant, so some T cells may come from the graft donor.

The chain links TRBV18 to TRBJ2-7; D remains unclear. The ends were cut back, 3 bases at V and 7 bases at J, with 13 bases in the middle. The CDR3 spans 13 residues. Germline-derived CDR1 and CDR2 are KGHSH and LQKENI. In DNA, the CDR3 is TGTGCCAGCTCACCTACTTCCAATGGGGAGCAGTACGTC. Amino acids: CASSPTSNGEQYV.

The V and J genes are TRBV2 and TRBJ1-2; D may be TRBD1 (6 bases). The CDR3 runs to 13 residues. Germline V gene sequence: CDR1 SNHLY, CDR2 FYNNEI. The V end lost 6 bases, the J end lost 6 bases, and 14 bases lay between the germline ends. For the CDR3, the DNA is TGTGCCAGCAGGGAGGGGGGAAGCGATGGCTACACCTTC. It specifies CASREGGSDGYTF.

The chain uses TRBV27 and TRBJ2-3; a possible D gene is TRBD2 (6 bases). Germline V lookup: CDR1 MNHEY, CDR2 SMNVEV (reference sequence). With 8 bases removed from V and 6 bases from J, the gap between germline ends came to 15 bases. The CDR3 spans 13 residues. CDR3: CASRLGNTDTQYF. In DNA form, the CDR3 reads TGTGCCAGCCGACTAGGGAACACGGATACGCAGTATTTT.

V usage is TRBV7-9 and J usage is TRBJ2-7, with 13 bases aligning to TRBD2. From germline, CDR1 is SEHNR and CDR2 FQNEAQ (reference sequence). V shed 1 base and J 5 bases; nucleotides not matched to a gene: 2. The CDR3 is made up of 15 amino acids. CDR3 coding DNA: TGTGCCAGCAGCTTAGGGGGGACTAGCGGGGACGAGCAGTACTTC. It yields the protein CASSLGGTSGDEQYF.

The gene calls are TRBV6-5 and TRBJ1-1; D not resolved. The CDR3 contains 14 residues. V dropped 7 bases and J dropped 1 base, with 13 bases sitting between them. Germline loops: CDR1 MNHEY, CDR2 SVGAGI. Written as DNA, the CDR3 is TGTGCCAGCACTATCAGTCTCGGGAACACTGAAGCTTTCTTT. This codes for CASTISLGNTEAFF.

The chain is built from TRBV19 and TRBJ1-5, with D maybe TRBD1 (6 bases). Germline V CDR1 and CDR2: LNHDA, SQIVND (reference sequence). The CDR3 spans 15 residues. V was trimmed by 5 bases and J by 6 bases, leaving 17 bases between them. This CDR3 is CASSGWAGASQPQHF. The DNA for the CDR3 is TGTGCCAGTAGTGGCTGGGCAGGGGCGAGTCAGCCCCAGCATTTT.

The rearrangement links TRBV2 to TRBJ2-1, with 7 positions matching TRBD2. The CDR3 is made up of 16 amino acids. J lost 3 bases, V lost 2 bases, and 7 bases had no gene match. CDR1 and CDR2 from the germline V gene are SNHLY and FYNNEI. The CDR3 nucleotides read TGTGCCAGCAGTGAAAGTGCGGGGGACTTCTACAATGAGCAGTTCTTC. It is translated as CASSESAGDFYNEQFF.

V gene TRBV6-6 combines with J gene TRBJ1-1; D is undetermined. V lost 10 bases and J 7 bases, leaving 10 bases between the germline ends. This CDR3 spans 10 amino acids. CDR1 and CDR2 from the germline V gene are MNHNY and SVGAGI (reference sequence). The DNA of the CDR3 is TGTGCCACCGCACGGGTTGAAGCTTTCTTT. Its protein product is CATARVEAFF.

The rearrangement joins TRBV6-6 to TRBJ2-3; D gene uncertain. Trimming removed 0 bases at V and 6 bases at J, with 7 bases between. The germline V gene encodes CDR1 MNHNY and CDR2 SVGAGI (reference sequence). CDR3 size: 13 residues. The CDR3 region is CASSYSQIDTQYF. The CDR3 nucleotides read TGTGCCAGCAGTTACTCACAGATCGATACGCAGTATTTT.

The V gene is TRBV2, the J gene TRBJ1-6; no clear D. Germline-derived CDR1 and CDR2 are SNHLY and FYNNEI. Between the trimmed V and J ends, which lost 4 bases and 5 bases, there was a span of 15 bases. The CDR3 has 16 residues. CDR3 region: CASSGDGTADNSPLHF. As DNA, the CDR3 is TGTGCCAGCAGTGGTGATGGAACCGCCGATAATTCACCCCTCCACTTT.

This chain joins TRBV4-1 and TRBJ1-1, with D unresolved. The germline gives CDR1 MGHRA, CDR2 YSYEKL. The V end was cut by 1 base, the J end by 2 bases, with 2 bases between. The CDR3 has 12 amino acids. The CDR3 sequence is CASSQVNTEAFF. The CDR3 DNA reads TGCGCCAGCAGCCAAGTCAACACTGAAGCTTTCTTT.

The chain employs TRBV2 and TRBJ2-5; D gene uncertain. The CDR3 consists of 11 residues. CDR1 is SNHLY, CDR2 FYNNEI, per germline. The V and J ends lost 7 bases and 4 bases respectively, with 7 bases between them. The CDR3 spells CASKVRETQYF. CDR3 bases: TGTGCCAGCAAGGTACGAGAGACCCAGTACTTC.

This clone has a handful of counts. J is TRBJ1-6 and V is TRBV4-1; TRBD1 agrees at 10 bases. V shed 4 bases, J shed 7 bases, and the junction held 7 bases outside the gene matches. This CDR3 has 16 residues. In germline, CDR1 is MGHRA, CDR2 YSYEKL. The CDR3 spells CASSRIGTGENSPLHF. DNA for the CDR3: TGCGCCAGCAGCCGTATCGGGACAGGGGAGAATTCACCCCTCCACTTT.

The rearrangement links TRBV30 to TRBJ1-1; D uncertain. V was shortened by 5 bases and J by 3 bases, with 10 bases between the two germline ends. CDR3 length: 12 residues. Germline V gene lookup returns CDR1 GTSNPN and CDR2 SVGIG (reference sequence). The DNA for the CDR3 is TGTGCCTGGGGACTTTCGGACACTGAAGCTTTCTTT. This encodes CAWGLSDTEAFF.

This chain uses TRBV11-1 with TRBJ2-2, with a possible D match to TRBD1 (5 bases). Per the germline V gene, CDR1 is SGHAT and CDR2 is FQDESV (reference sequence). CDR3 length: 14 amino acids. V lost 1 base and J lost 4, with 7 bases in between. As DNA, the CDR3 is TGTGCCAGCAGCTTAGATCAGGGCACCGGGGAGCTGTTTTTT. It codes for CASSLDQGTGELFF.

CDR3 protein: CASSLVRGVGDTQYF. In nucleotides, the CDR3 is TGTGCCAGCAGCTTGGTCAGGGGAGTAGGGGATACGCAGTATTTT. The chain has TRBV5-6 and TRBJ2-3; possible D gene TRBD1, 6 bases. V was shortened by 0 bases and J by 6 bases, with 14 bases between the two germline ends. The V gene's germline CDR1 is SGHDT and CDR2 YYEEEE. The CDR3 runs 15 residues.

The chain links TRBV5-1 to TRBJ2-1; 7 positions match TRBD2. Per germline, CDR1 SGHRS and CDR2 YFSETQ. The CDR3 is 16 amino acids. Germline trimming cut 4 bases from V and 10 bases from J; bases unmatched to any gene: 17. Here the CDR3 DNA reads TGCGCCAGCAGCAACGGACTAGTGGTCGGTCCGCCGGAGCAGTTCTTC. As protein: CASSNGLVVGPPEQFF.

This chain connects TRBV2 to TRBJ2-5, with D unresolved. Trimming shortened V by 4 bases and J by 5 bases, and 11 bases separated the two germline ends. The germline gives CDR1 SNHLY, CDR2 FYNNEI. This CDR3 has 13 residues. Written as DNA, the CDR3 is TGTGCCAGCAGTGTTAACCGTGGGGAGACCCAGTACTTC. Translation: CASSVNRGETQYF.

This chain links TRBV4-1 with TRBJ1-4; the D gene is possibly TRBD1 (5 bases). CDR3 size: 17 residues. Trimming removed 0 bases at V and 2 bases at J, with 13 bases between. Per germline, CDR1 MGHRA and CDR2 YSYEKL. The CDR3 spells CASSQDEGKGTNEKLFF. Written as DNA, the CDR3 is TGCGCCAGCAGCCAAGATGAGGGGAAAGGGACTAATGAAAAACTGTTTTTT.

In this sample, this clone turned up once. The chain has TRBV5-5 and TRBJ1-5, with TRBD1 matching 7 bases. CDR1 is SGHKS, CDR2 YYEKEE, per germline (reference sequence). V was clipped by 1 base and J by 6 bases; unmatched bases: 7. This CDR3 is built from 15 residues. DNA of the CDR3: TGTGCCAGCAGCTTGCGACAGGGAATAGCTCAGCCCCAGCATTTT. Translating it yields CASSLRQGIAQPQHF.

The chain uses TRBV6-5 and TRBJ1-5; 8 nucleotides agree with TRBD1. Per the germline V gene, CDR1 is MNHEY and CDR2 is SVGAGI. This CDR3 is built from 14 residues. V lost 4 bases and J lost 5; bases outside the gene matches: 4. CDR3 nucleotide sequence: TGTGCCAGCAGTTCTCAGGGGGCTTATCAGCCCCAGCATTTT. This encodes CASSSQGAYQPQHF.